One and the same sample provided the 19 T cell receptor beta chains below, sequenced in a study of cytomegalovirus exposure and HLA in healthy donors. It was with 60 Vbeta and 13 Jbeta primers that the PCR ran. Measured with immunoSEQ multiplex PCR; TCRdb has only the in-frame clones, and not every one. The repertoire consists of under 200,000 clones, with more than 75% occurring once and the leading ten covering over 0.85%. The sample comprised PBMCs. Receptors were obtained from a girl aged 2-15 years in good health and CMV-seropositive.

This rearrangement joins TRBV19 to TRBJ2-5; D is unclear. The CDR3 length is 13 residues. V dropped 3 bases and J dropped 3 bases, with 8 bases sitting between them. The germline V gene has CDR1 LNHDA and CDR2 SQIVND (reference sequence). The CDR3 is CASSILGEETQYF. As DNA, the CDR3 is TGTGCCAGTAGTATTCTAGGAGAAGAGACCCAGTACTTC. Variable domain in full (rest from reference TRBV19 and TRBJ2-5): DGGITQSPKYLFRKEGQNVTLSCEQNLNHDAMYWYRQDPGQGLRLIYYSQIVNDFQKGDIAEGYSVSREKKESFPLTVTSAQKNPTAFYLCASSILGEETQYFGPGTRLLVL.

This clone was recorded only once. The J gene is TRBJ2-7, the V gene TRBV15, with a weak D call TRBD2 (5 bases). Per germline, CDR1 LNHNV and CDR2 YYDKDF (reference sequence). V was cut by 3 bases and J by 7 bases, with 13 bases left in between. The CDR3 is made up of 13 amino acids. CDR3 amino acids: CATSRRELGEQYF. The CDR3 DNA is TGTGCCACCAGCAGGAGGGAGCTGGGGGAGCAGTACTTC.

This rearrangement joins TRBV28 to TRBJ2-7, with a tentative D call TRBD2 (6 bases). V lost 9 bases and J lost 2, with 11 bases in between. This CDR3 is built from 12 residues. Germline CDR1 is MDHEN and CDR2 is SYDVKM. The CDR3 region is CASGTVTYEQYF. In DNA form, the CDR3 reads TGTGCCAGTGGGACTGTTACCTACGAGCAGTACTTC.

The chain joins TRBV27 to TRBJ2-7; D is unclear. Germline CDR1 MNHEY, CDR2 SMNVEV (reference sequence). Trimming cost V 3 bases and J 5 bases, with 11 bases left between them. The CDR3 runs to 13 residues. CDR3 nucleotides: TGTGCCAGCAGTTTGGTGGATCAGGACGAGCAGTACTTC. The encoded protein is CASSLVDQDEQYF.

This chain connects TRBV5-1 to TRBJ2-5; perhaps TRBD1 as D (5 bases). The V end was cut by 4 bases, the J end by 11 bases, with 12 bases between. CDR1 is SGHRS and CDR2 is YFSETQ in the germline V gene. This CDR3 region has 11 residues. As DNA, the CDR3 is TGCGCCAGCAGCGGACAAGATGAGCAGTACTTC. Encoded protein: CASSGQDEQYF.

The chain employs TRBV18 and TRBJ2-7; D not certain. The germline V gene has CDR1 KGHSH and CDR2 LQKENI. There are 13 residues in the CDR3. V was trimmed by 1 base and J by 4 bases, leaving 8 bases between them. This chain's CDR3 is CASSPRVFYEQYF. CDR3 nucleotides: TGTGCCAGCTCACCACGCGTCTTTTACGAGCAGTACTTC.

This clone was found a few times. The rearrangement uses TRBV5-4 and TRBJ1-2; TRBD1 matches 7 bases. The CDR3 length is 13 residues. CDR1 is SGHNT, CDR2 YYREEE, per germline (reference sequence). Losses at the gene ends were 0 bases for V and 7 bases for J; bases not matched to a gene: 3. This CDR3 is CASSLGRGLGYTF. The CDR3 DNA follows: TGTGCCAGCAGCTTGGGAAGGGGGCTTGGCTACACCTTC.

In nucleotides, the CDR3 is TGTGCCAGCAGCTTAGAATTCGCCGGGACCCAGTACTTC. This encodes CASSLEFAGTQYF. The chain has TRBV7-3 and TRBJ2-5; D uncertain. V lost 2 bases and J 7 bases, leaving 11 bases between the germline ends. Germline loops: CDR1 SGHTA, CDR2 FQGTGA. The CDR3 runs to 13 residues.

The V gene is TRBV15, the J gene TRBJ2-7; possible D gene TRBD1, 7 bases. The CDR3 consists of 14 residues. Trimming shortened V by 9 bases and J by 5 bases, and 20 bases separated the two germline ends. In germline, CDR1 is LNHNV, CDR2 YYDKDF (reference sequence). The CDR3, as DNA: TGTGCCACTAAAAGTACAGGGGAGGCCGACGAGCAGTACTTC. It is translated as CATKSTGEADEQYF.

In the case of this clone: The same CDR3 is also encoded by other DNA sequences in this sample. The rearrangement uses TRBV29-1 and TRBJ1-1; D possibly corresponds to TRBD1 (6 bases). CDR3 length: 13 residues. In germline, CDR1 is SQVTM, CDR2 ANQGSEA. V lost 4 bases, J lost 5 bases, and 14 bases lay in between. The CDR3 DNA follows: TGCAGCGTTGCTCTGAACAGGGTTACTGAAGCTTTCTTT. Amino acids: CSVALNRVTEAFF.

This rearrangement joins TRBV5-1 to TRBJ1-5, with D uncertain. In germline, CDR1 is SGHRS, CDR2 YFSETQ. V shed 0 bases and J shed 5 bases, with 6 bases lying between them. This CDR3 has 13 residues. The CDR3 reads CASSLGQHQPQHF. In DNA, the CDR3 is TGCGCCAGCAGCTTGGGGCAACATCAGCCCCAGCATTTT. Variable domain in full (rest from reference TRBV5-1 and TRBJ1-5): KAGVTQTPRYLIKTRGQQVTLSCSPISGHRSVSWYQQTPGQGLQFLFEYFSETQRNKGNFPGRFSGRQFSNSRSEMNVSTLELGDSALYLCASSLGQHQPQHFGDGTRLSIL.

The chain joins TRBV28 to TRBJ2-3; the D gene is possibly TRBD1 (6 bases). Germline V lookup: CDR1 MDHEN, CDR2 SYDVKM. CDR3 size: 15 residues. Trimming removed 2 bases from V and 2 bases from J, with 11 bases in between. This chain's CDR3 is CASSLVNRATDTQYF. CDR3 DNA: TGTGCCAGCAGTTTAGTTAACAGGGCCACAGATACGCAGTATTTT.

DNA for the CDR3: TGTGCCCTTAAGCCAGGGGTTCAAAGGGATACGCAGTATTTT. This encodes CALKPGVQRDTQYF. The chain employs TRBV30 and TRBJ2-3; possible D gene TRBD1, 6 bases. V lost 8 bases and J 6 bases, leaving 21 bases between the germline ends. This CDR3 has 14 residues. Germline V gene lookup returns CDR1 GTSNPN and CDR2 SVGIG (reference sequence).

This clone was seen only once. V is TRBV10-2 and J is TRBJ2-7, with D perhaps assigned TRBD1 or TRBD2 (5 bases each). Germline V lookup: CDR1 WSHSY, CDR2 SAAADI. The CDR3 totals 14 residues. The V and J ends lost 8 bases and 6 bases respectively, with 20 bases between them. The CDR3 sequence: CASRGLAGRFEQYF. DNA for the CDR3: TGCGCCAGCCGTGGACTGGCAGGGCGGTTCGAGCAGTACTTC.

The CDR3, as DNA: TGTGCCAGCAGCGCGGGGGGAGGGGTGGGACAGCCCCAGCATTTT. Amino acid sequence: CASSAGGGVGQPQHF. The chain joins TRBV9 to TRBJ1-5; D perhaps matches TRBD1 (5 bases). This CDR3 has 15 residues. CDR1 is SGDLS, CDR2 YYNGEE, per germline. Trimming removed 3 bases at V and 7 bases at J, with 17 bases between.

The chain couples TRBV29-1 to TRBJ2-1; 8 bases are a match to TRBD2. V lost 2 bases, J lost 5 bases, and 8 bases stayed unmatched. This CDR3 has 15 amino acids. Looked up from germline, CDR1 is SQVTM and CDR2 is ANQGSEA. The CDR3 spells CSVEWGLGNDNEQFF. The CDR3 DNA sequence: TGCAGCGTTGAATGGGGACTAGGGAACGACAATGAGCAGTTCTTC.

Of note for this clone: Different DNA sequences within this sample yield the same CDR3. This chain links TRBV5-6 with TRBJ1-2; D perhaps matches TRBD1 (6 bases). Looked up from germline, CDR1 is SGHDT and CDR2 is YYEEEE. V was shortened by 1 base and J by 5 bases, with 9 bases between the two germline ends. The CDR3 extends over 13 amino acids. The CDR3 loop is CASSLYRVYGYTF. The CDR3 coding sequence is TGTGCCAGCAGCTTGTACAGGGTATATGGCTACACCTTC. The whole variable domain, remainder taken from reference TRBV5-6 and TRBJ1-2, is DAGVTQSPTHLIKTRGQQVTLRCSPKSGHDTVSWYQQALGQGPQFIFQYYEEEERQRGNFPDRFSGHQFPNYSSELNVNALLLGDSALYLCASSLYRVYGYTFGSGTRLTVV.

The J gene is TRBJ1-4, the V gene TRBV19; 9 bases are shared with TRBD1. V gave up 9 bases and J gave up 0 bases; unmatched junction bases: 11. Germline-derived CDR1 and CDR2 are LNHDA and SQIVND (reference sequence). The CDR3 has 17 amino acids. The CDR3 loop reads CASDDRGIRATNEKLFF. As DNA, the CDR3 is TGTGCCAGCGACGACAGGGGGATAAGGGCAACTAATGAAAAACTGTTTTTT.

This clone was found once. V gene TRBV10-2 combines with J gene TRBJ2-7; 10 bases map to TRBD1. Germline values: CDR1 WSHSY, CDR2 SAAADI. V lost 7 bases, J lost 7 bases, and 10 bases stayed unmatched. This CDR3 has 14 residues. DNA of the CDR3: TGCGCCAGCAAGCAGGGGGACAGGGGCCAGGAGCAGTACTTC. Translating it yields CASKQGDRGQEQYF.